Sequencing of this T cell receptor (beta chain) was carried out in a study of blood T cell repertoires in COVID-19. Study-wide context: Sample material is recorded as cDNA or gDNA derived from T cells, B-cell-depleted T cells, or PBMCs.

Assay: immunoSEQ multiplex PCR; the TCRdb copy retains only in-frame clones and omits some. The repertoire has 310,000 or so clones, almost 90% of them found once; the top ten carry 1.5% to 2%. This CDR3 spans 12 amino acids. V lost 5 bases and J 2 bases, leaving 7 bases between the germline ends. CDR1 and CDR2 (germline): LNHDA, SQIVND (reference sequence). Sequences were obtained from PBMCs or T cells enriched from blood (not recorded which). The receptor comes from a woman aged 18-29 years with acute COVID-19. The rearrangement joins TRBV19 to TRBJ2-7; no firm D call. CDR3 protein: CASSLPPYEQYF. DNA for the CDR3: TGTGCCAGTAGTCTCCCCCCCTACGAGCAGTACTTC.